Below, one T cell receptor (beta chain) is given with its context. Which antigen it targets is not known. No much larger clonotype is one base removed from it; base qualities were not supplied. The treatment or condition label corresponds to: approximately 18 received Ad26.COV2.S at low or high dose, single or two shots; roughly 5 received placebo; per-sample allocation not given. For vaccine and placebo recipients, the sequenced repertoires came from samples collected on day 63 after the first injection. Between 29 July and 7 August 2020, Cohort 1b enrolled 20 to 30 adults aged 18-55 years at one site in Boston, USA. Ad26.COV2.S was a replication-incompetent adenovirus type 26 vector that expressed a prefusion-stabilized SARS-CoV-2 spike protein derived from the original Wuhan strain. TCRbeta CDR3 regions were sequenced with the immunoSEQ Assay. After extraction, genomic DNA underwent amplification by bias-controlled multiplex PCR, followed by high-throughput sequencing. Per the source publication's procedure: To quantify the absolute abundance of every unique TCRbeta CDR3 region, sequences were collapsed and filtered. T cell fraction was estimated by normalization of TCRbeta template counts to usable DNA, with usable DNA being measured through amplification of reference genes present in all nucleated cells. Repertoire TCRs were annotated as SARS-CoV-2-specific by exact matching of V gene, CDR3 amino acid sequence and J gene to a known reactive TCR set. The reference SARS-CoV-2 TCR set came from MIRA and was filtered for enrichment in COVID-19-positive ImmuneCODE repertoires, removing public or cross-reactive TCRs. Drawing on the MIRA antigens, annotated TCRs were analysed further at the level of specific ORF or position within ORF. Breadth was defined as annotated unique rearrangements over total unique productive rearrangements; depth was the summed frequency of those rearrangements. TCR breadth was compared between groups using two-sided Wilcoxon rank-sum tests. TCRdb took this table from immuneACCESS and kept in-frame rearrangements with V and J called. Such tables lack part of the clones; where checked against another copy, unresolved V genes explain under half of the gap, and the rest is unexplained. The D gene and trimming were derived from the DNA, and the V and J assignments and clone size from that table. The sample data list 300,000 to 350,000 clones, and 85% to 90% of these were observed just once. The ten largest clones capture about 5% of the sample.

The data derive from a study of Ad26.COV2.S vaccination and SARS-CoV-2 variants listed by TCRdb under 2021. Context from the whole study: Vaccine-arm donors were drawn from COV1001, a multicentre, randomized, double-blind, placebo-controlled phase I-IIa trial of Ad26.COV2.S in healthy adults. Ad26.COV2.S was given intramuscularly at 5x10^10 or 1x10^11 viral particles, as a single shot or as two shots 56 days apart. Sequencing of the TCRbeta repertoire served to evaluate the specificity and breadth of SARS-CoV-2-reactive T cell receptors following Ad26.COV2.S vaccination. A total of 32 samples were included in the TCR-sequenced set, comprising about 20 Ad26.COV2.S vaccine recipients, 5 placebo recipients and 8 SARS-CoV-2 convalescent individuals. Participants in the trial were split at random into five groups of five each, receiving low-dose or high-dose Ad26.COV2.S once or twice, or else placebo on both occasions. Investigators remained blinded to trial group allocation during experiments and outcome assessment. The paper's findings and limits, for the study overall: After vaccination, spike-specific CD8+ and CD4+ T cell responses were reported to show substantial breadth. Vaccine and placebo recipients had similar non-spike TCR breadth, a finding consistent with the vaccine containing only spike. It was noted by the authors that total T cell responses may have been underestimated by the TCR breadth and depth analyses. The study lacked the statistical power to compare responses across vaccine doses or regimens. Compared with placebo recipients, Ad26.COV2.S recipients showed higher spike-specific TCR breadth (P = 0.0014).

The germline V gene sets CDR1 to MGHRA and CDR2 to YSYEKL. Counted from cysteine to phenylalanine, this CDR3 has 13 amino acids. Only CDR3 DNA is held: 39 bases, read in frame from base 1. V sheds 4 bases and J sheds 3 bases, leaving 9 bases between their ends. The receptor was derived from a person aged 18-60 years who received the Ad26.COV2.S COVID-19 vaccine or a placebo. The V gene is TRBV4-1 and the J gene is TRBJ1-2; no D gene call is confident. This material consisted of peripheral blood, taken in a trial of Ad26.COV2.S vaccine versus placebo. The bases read TGCGCCAGCAGCCTAGGTCAGGACTATGGCTACACCTTC. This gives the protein CASSLGQDYGYTF.